The clone carrying this T cell receptor (beta chain) has a count of ten or more. The antigen is unknown. Germline CDR1 MNHEY, CDR2 SVGEGT. The CDR3 consists of 12 residues. J gave up 3 bases and V 8 bases, and 0 bases lay outside the gene matches. This entry comes from a study of T cell repertoires in cytomegalovirus infection. At the level of the study: Public TCR beta signatures were indicative of both CMV infection and a matching HLA type.

Study findings and constraints: HLA-C-restricted, CMV-specific TCR beta clonotypes were dominant ex vivo. Identification of carriers of CMV plus the relevant HLA was achieved through cumulative public TCR beta family frequency.

TCRdb re-called the reads with MiXCR, one entry per CDR3 protein. The table has tens of thousands of distinct CDR3 sequences, approximately 24% seen once. The input for sequencing was CD8+ T cells from cultured PBMCs, taken from culture after CMV antigen stimulation. The source of this sequence is a human donor in good health (CMV status not recorded). Some clones in this sample may be carry-over from other donors' samples. The gene calls are TRBV6-2 or TRBV6-3 and TRBJ2-7, with 11 bases lining up with TRBD1. Written as DNA, the CDR3 is TGTGCCAGCGGGACAGGGGGCTACGAGCAGTACTTC. As protein: CASGTGGYEQYF.